This T cell receptor beta chain appears in the sequencing data of a study of T cells after somatic rescue of genetic block. The length of the CDR3 is 12 residues. Germline loops: CDR1 LNHDA, CDR2 SQIVND (reference sequence). V lost 10 bases and J 3 bases, leaving 11 bases between the germline ends. Profiling relied on immunoSEQ multiplex PCR, and the TCRdb table lists in-frame clones only, not all of them. The sample consists of approximately 110,000 clones, 75% to 95% of them appearing once. The sequenced sample consisted of peripheral blood mononuclear cells (PBMCs). The genes are TRBV19 and TRBJ2-3, with D unclear. This TCR derives from a young woman. The DNA for the CDR3 is TGTGCCACGGGTTCCAGGACAGATACGCAGTATTTT. Its protein is CATGSRTDTQYF.